This T cell receptor (beta chain) was sequenced in a study of CD8+CD57+ T cells in acquired aplastic anemia. As for the study in general: The sorted CD4+ and CD8+ cells yielded an average around 3.4 ug of DNA.

Study-wide points: It was found that fewer than 35 CD8+ CDR3 sequences were shared between patients and controls.

CDR3 and TCR beta VDJ profiling relied on genomic DNA as the template. TCRdb re-called the reads through MiXCR, storing one row per CDR3 protein. This table holds about 190,000 distinct CDR3 sequences, over 60% found once. Trimming removed 5 bases at V and 5 bases at J, with 10 bases between. The CDR3 sequence is 13 residues long. Germline loops: CDR1 MDHEN, CDR2 SYDVKM. On this clonotype: The antigen is not known.

This sequence was found in a human donor with severe aplastic anemia or a healthy control (not recorded which). This chain links TRBV28 with TRBJ1-5; D is uncertain. The sequenced sample consisted of sorted CD4+, CD8+, or CD8+CD57+ T cells (not recorded which) from PBMCs. Written as DNA, the CDR3 is TGTGCCAGCAGTCCCCTGGAGTATCAGCCCCAGCATTTT. Its protein is CASSPLEYQPQHF.